This entry lists 15 T cell receptor beta chains sequenced from one sample in a study of tumor-infiltrating lymphocytes in primary liver carcinoma. For each extraction, RNA and DNA were obtained together from 20-30 mg of unsorted bulk tissue. From about 0.5 ug of total RNA, TCR beta-specific cDNA was reverse-transcribed using a constant-region primer. Slightly modified ARM-PCR with three nested multiplex PCR rounds yielded TCR beta libraries. Rounds one and two of PCR, each of about 10 cycles, were primed with TRBV1-TRBV30 forward primers and a C-beta reverse primer. TCRdb re-derived calls from the multiplex PCR reads in MiXCR, one entry per CDR3 protein. This table holds approximately 190,000 distinct CDR3 sequences, approximately 86% found once. Input material: tumor tissue from primary liver carcinoma. The receptors stem from a man in his forties with primary liver carcinoma and hepatitis B virus infection.

This clonotype has a single count. The rearrangement uses TRBV20-1 and TRBJ2-1; 9 nucleotides agree with TRBD2. The CDR3 covers 15 residues. CDR1 is DFQATT and CDR2 is SNEGSKA in the germline V gene (reference sequence). V lost 7 bases, J lost 5 bases, and 12 bases stayed unmatched. CDR3 nucleotides: TGCAGTGTTGCTCCCCTACCTAGCGGGAACAATGAGCAGTTCTTC. Its protein product is CSVAPLPSGNNEQFF.

CDR3 amino acids: CASSMLGRELDTQYF. CDR3 bases: TGTGCCAGCAGCATGCTTGGCAGAGAGCTGGATACGCAGTATTTT. The chain recombines TRBV5-6 with TRBJ2-3, with no clear D. This CDR3 has 15 amino acids. The V end lost 4 bases, the J end lost 6 bases, and 18 bases lay between the germline ends. CDR1 and CDR2 from the germline V gene are SGHDT and YYEEEE.

Points on this clonotype: Given the absence of the conserved phenylalanine or tryptophan at the CDR3 end, a read error is likely. The chain combines TRBV12-3 or TRBV12-4 with TRBJ1-2, with TRBD1 matching 7 bases. The CDR3 runs to 14 residues. The CDR3 nucleotides are TGTGCCAGCAGTCCTCAGACAGGGTACTATGGATACACCTAC. Translation gives CASSPQTGYYGYTY.

A word on this clonotype: One junction end does not reproduce the germline sequence, and a read error may be involved. V and J are TRBV4-1 and TRBJ2-2, with D tentatively TRBD2 (5 bases). Germline V gene sequence: CDR1 MGHRA, CDR2 YSYEKL. The CDR3 runs to 13 residues. The CDR3: CASCQPNTGEPFF. CDR3 DNA sequence: TGCGCCAGCTGCCAACCGAACACCGGGGAGCCGTTTTTT.

Comments on this clonotype: Just one base apart from a much larger clone, this may be a read error. The CDR3 carries no conserved terminal phenylalanine or tryptophan, so it likely arises from a read error. In nucleotides, the CDR3 is TGTGCCAGCAGTTCTCAGTTGATCCATTACAATGAGCAGTTCGTC. Its protein product is CASSSQLIHYNEQFV. The chain carries TRBV28 and TRBJ2-1; D remains unclear. This CDR3 has 15 residues. Germline lookup yields CDR1 MDHEN and CDR2 SYDVKM. Trimming took off 4 bases at V and 4 bases at J, with 14 bases between the two ends.

As concerns this clonotype: The junction departs from the called germline gene at one end, perhaps through a read error. V is TRBV11-2 and J is TRBJ1-6, with D perhaps matching TRBD1 (5 bases). Germline loops: CDR1 SGHAT, CDR2 FQNNGV. The CDR3 runs 16 residues. The CDR3 here is CATSLGDDGYNSPIQF. CDR3 DNA: TGTGCCACCAGCTTAGGGGACGACGGTTATAATTCACCCATCCAATTT.

On this clonotype itself: Since the CDR3 does not end with the conserved phenylalanine or tryptophan, this likely comes from a read error. This chain links TRBV13 with TRBJ1-1; D ambiguous. Germline values: CDR1 PRHDT, CDR2 FYEKMQ (reference sequence). Trimming shortened V by 5 bases and J by 10 bases, and 14 bases separated the two germline ends. This CDR3 has 12 residues. The CDR3 reads CASSTRSGGAFI. CDR3 bases: TGTGCCAGCAGCACCAGGAGTGGTGGAGCTTTCATT.

As to this clonotype: The junction and the germline gene differ at one end; a read error may be behind it. The J gene is TRBJ2-2, the V gene TRBV29-1, with a possible D match to TRBD2 (6 bases). Germline CDR1 and CDR2: SQVTM and ANQGSEA. The CDR3 contains 15 residues. CDR3 sequence: CSVGTNAENTGELFF. The CDR3 DNA is TGCAGCGTTGGGACTAACGCGGAGAACACAGGGGAGCTGTTTTTT.

Comment on this clonotype: Mismatch with germline at one junction end may stem from a read error. The chain is built from TRBV29-1 and TRBJ1-2; no clear D. Germline assignment: CDR1 SQVTM and CDR2 ANQGSEA. This CDR3 spans 11 amino acids. The CDR3 protein is CSVRSLYGYTF. The CDR3 region has the DNA TGTAGCGTTAGGAGCCTCTATGGCTACACCTTC.

Comments on this clonotype: Relative to the germline gene, one junction end is altered; a read error may explain this. The chain employs TRBV9 and TRBJ2-6, with D possibly TRBD1 on 6 matching bases. The CDR3 contains 20 residues. The germline gives CDR1 SGDLS, CDR2 YYNGEE. The CDR3 loop reads CAIGVGGPGTLNSGPNVLTF. The CDR3 region has the DNA TGTGCCATCGGCGTAGGTGGGCCTGGGACACTTAACTCTGGGCCCAACGTCCTGACTTTC.

At least ten counts were recorded for this clonotype. The chain links TRBV6-2 or TRBV6-3 to TRBJ2-1; perhaps TRBD2 as D (6 bases). The CDR3 has 11 residues. V lost 8 bases and J lost 15, with 17 bases in between. Germline values: CDR1 MNHEY, CDR2 SVGEGT. DNA for the CDR3: TGTGCCAGCTCGGGGAGCGGGTCTCGGTTCTTC. Its protein is CASSGSGSRFF.

Concerning this clonotype itself: Because it lacks the conserved phenylalanine or tryptophan at the end, this CDR3 is likely a read error. The V call is TRBV11-1, the J call TRBJ2-7, with D unclear. Trimming removed 1 base from V and 0 bases from J, with 16 bases in between. Germline V gene lookup returns CDR1 SGHAT and CDR2 FQDESV (reference sequence). The CDR3 spans 17 residues. For the CDR3, the DNA is TGTGCCAGCAGCTTAGGGCCGGTGAGTAAAAGCTCCTACGAGCAGTACATC. This translates into CASSLGPVSKSSYEQYI.

The chain recombines TRBV25-1 with TRBJ2-1; 7 bases line up with TRBD2. CDR3 size: 14 residues. CDR1 is MGHDK and CDR2 is SYGVNS in the germline V gene. V was clipped by 9 bases and J by 3 bases; unmatched bases: 8. The CDR3 DNA follows: TGTGCCAGTACAGCGGGATGCTTCTACAATGAGCAGTTCTTC. This translates into CASTAGCFYNEQFF.

On this clonotype: One junction end disagrees with the germline gene, perhaps due to a read error. The genes are TRBV4-1 and TRBJ2-7; D possibly corresponds to TRBD1 (5 bases). Germline V lookup: CDR1 MGHRA, CDR2 YSYEKL. This CDR3 has 14 amino acids. CDR3 loop: CTSNQGRQGYEQYF. The CDR3 DNA reads TGCACCAGCAACCAAGGTAGGCAGGGCTACGAGCAGTACTTC.

Concerning this clonotype: The conserved phenylalanine or tryptophan is not found at the CDR3 terminus, so this likely reflects a read error. Because the CDR3's place on the DNA is in doubt, the DNA is left out and the CDR3 is given as listed by TCRdb. The rearrangement links TRBV6-6 to TRBJ1-1; the table's TRBD1 call for D was not verified on the DNA. The CDR3 adds up to 13 amino acids, both ends counted. The germline V gene encodes CDR1 MNHNY and CDR2 SVGAGI (reference sequence). CDR3 in amino acids: CASSTGGTTETFL.